This T cell receptor beta chain was observed in a study of monozygotic twins with cystic fibrosis. The method was immunoSEQ multiplex PCR; TCRdb's version includes in-frame clones alone and lacks a portion of them. The sample gives 30,000 to 35,000 clones, roughly three fifths of which show up once; roughly 0.72% is in the top ten. Germline V gives CDR1 SGHVS, CDR2 FQNEAQ. V lost 8 bases, J lost 2 bases, and 12 bases lay in between. The CDR3 is 13 amino acids. General study results and limits: Co-twins had the most similar V usage for 13 of 16 pairs, J for 8.

Worth noting for this clone: Its antigen is not known.

The source material was blood. This TCR was sampled from a girl between 10 and 17 years old with cystic fibrosis. The V call is TRBV7-8, the J call TRBJ1-2, with D perhaps TRBD1 (6 bases). CDR3 sequence (DNA): TGTGCCAGCGGTGGGGGCGGGAACTATGGCTACACCTTC. It yields the protein CASGGGGNYGYTF.